The next 22 T cell receptor beta chains were all read from a single sample in a study of shared clonotypes between healthy human individuals. Assay: immunoSEQ multiplex PCR; the TCRdb copy retains only in-frame clones and omits some. Here the sample spans approximately 2,000,000 clones, just under 95% being singletons. The specimen sequenced was naive CD4+ T cells from PBMCs. Indicated subset: CD45RA+ positively selected. The receptors here all came from a young man in good health. Some clones in this sample may be carry-over from other donors' samples.

This rearrangement joins TRBV7-8 to TRBJ1-4, with 7 bases identical to TRBD1. CDR3 size: 17 residues. The trim removed 4 bases at V and 2 bases at J, leaving 10 bases unmatched. CDR1 is SGHVS, CDR2 FQNEAQ, per germline. In nucleotides, the CDR3 is TGTGCCAGCAGCTCGGACAGGCGATGGGGGACTAATGAAAAACTGTTTTTT. Its translation is CASSSDRRWGTNEKLFF.

This clone was seen once. The J gene is TRBJ2-3, the V gene TRBV10-3; 7 bases agree with TRBD1. V shed 6 bases, J shed 4 bases, and the junction held 7 bases outside the gene matches. This CDR3 is 14 amino acids long. Germline CDR1 and CDR2: ENHRY and SYGVKD. CDR3 amino acids: CAIRQDREPDTQYF. The CDR3 DNA is TGTGCCATCAGGCAAGACAGGGAGCCAGATACGCAGTATTTT.

V and J are TRBV5-1 and TRBJ2-7; D possibly uses TRBD1 or TRBD2 (5 bases each). The germline V gene encodes CDR1 SGHRS and CDR2 YFSETQ. This CDR3 has 16 residues. V gave up 4 bases and J gave up 5 bases, with 22 bases separating them. Written as DNA, the CDR3 is TGCGCCAGCAGCCCGGCCGGGGACGCGGACCGCGACGAGCAGTACTTC. It is translated as CASSPAGDADRDEQYF.

This chain joins TRBV6-5 and TRBJ1-1; 10 nucleotides line up with TRBD1. The CDR3 covers 13 residues. Germline CDR1 is MNHEY and CDR2 is SVGAGI. V was clipped by 5 bases and J by 11 bases; unmatched bases: 8. CDR3 sequence (DNA): TGTGCCAGCAGTGCCCCCGGGACAGGGGAGGCTTTCTTT. Translation gives CASSAPGTGEAFF.

This clone was picked up one time. This sequence joins TRBV27 and TRBJ2-6; D ambiguous. With 5 bases removed from V and 0 bases from J, the gap between germline ends came to 14 bases. This CDR3 region has 17 residues. Germline-derived CDR1 and CDR2 are MNHEY and SMNVEV (reference sequence). CDR3 sequence: CASSAALRVSGANVLTF. CDR3 nucleotides: TGTGCCAGCAGTGCAGCGCTTAGGGTCTCTGGGGCCAACGTCCTGACTTTC.

V usage is TRBV25-1 and J usage is TRBJ2-1; 11 bases agree with TRBD2. This CDR3 contains 14 residues. Germline CDR1 and CDR2: MGHDK and SYGVNS. The junction had 7 bases not matched to a gene; V was cut back by 6 bases and J by 9 bases. DNA of the CDR3: TGTGCCAGCAGCGCTAGCGGGAGGTGGGGTGAGCAGTTCTTC. Protein sequence: CASSASGRWGEQFF.

The V call is TRBV7-9, the J call TRBJ1-2; TRBD1 matches 10 bases. This CDR3 has 15 amino acids. Losses at the gene ends were 5 bases for V and 4 bases for J; bases not matched to a gene: 7. CDR1 and CDR2 from the germline V gene are SEHNR and FQNEAQ (reference sequence). The CDR3 DNA sequence: TGTGCCAGCAGCCCCGGGACAGGGGCCACCTATGGCTACACCTTC. Amino acid sequence: CASSPGTGATYGYTF. Looking up the rest from reference TRBV7-9 and TRBJ1-2 gives the full variable domain: DTGVSQNPRHKITKRGQNVTFRCDPISEHNRLYWYRQTLGQGPEFLTYFQNEAQLEKSRLLSDRFSAERPKGSFSTLEIQRTEQGDSAMYLCASSPGTGATYGYTFGSGTRLTVV.

The rearrangement links TRBV5-4 to TRBJ2-5, with 9 bases identical to TRBD1. Germline V lookup: CDR1 SGHNT, CDR2 YYREEE (reference sequence). V lost 3 bases, J lost 11 bases, and 14 bases stayed unmatched. The CDR3 totals 15 residues. The CDR3 here is CASSSPGQGVWEQYF. The CDR3 nucleotides are TGTGCCAGCAGCTCGCCGGGACAGGGAGTGTGGGAGCAGTACTTC.

The chain couples TRBV25-1 to TRBJ2-2; D is possibly TRBD2 (5 bases). The CDR3 sequence is 15 residues long. Germline loops: CDR1 MGHDK, CDR2 SYGVNS. With 4 bases removed from V and 4 bases from J, the gap between germline ends came to 13 bases. The CDR3 spells CASSAGRTLTGELFF. CDR3 DNA sequence: TGTGCCAGCAGTGCCGGACGGACTCTCACCGGGGAGCTGTTTTTT.

This CDR3 is CASRTLRGRRGSRDNEQFF. DNA for the CDR3: TGCGCCAGCCGGACATTGAGGGGTCGACGCGGGAGTAGGGACAATGAGCAGTTCTTC. This chain uses TRBV5-1 with TRBJ2-1; TRBD2 agrees at 7 bases. Trimming at V came to 7 bases and at J to 5 bases, leaving 24 bases not matched to a gene. Per germline, CDR1 SGHRS and CDR2 YFSETQ. The CDR3 is made up of 19 amino acids. The full variable domain, in which reference TRBV5-1 and TRBJ2-1 provide the parts outside the CDR3, is KAGVTQTPRYLIKTRGQQVTLSCSPISGHRSVSWYQQTPGQGLQFLFEYFSETQRNKGNFPGRFSGRQFSNSRSEMNVSTLELGDSALYLCASRTLRGRRGSRDNEQFFGPGTRLTVL.

This chain connects TRBV18 to TRBJ2-3; unclear D gene. The CDR3 has 14 residues. CDR1 KGHSH and CDR2 LQKENI come from the germline V gene. V dropped 1 base and J dropped 3 bases, with 8 bases sitting between them. CDR3 coding DNA: TGTGCCAGCTCACCACACGTGGGTACAGATACGCAGTATTTT. Its protein is CASSPHVGTDTQYF.

The CDR3 DNA reads as TGCGCCAGCAGAACGACAGCCACCGGGGAGCTGTTTTTT. Protein sequence: CASRTTATGELFF. The chain employs TRBV5-1 and TRBJ2-2; D is perhaps TRBD1 (5 bases). CDR3 length: 13 residues. In germline, CDR1 is SGHRS, CDR2 YFSETQ. V lost 5 bases and J 4 bases, leaving 9 bases between the germline ends. The full variable domain, completed using reference TRBV5-1 and TRBJ2-2, is KAGVTQTPRYLIKTRGQQVTLSCSPISGHRSVSWYQQTPGQGLQFLFEYFSETQRNKGNFPGRFSGRQFSNSRSEMNVSTLELGDSALYLCASRTTATGELFFGEGSRLTVL.

J is TRBJ2-1 and V is TRBV11-2; D is possibly TRBD2 (5 bases). Germline V gives CDR1 SGHAT, CDR2 FQNNGV. V was clipped by 0 bases and J by 8 bases, with 20 bases between them. CDR3 length: 17 residues. The CDR3 spells CASSLDSDSKSPYEQFF. The CDR3 bases are TGTGCCAGCAGCTTAGATTCGGACTCCAAATCCCCCTATGAGCAGTTCTTC.

The chain joins TRBV14 to TRBJ2-1; 9 nucleotides agree with TRBD2. V lost 0 bases to trimming and J lost 1 base; unmatched junction nucleotides: 7. Germline CDR1 reads SGHDN; CDR2 reads FVKESK. The CDR3 loop spans 18 amino acids. For the CDR3, the DNA is TGTGCCAGCAGCCAAGAGGGTAGCGGGAGTATATCCTACAATGAGCAGTTCTTC. Translated, it gives CASSQEGSGSISYNEQFF.

V gene TRBV4-3 combines with J gene TRBJ1-2, with D perhaps matching TRBD1 (6 bases). This CDR3 has 14 amino acids. The V end lost 3 bases, the J end lost 3 bases, and 11 bases lay between the germline ends. Germline CDR1 and CDR2: LGHNA and YSLEER. The CDR3 region is CASSHETGYYGYTF. The CDR3 DNA follows: TGCGCCAGCAGCCACGAAACAGGGTACTATGGCTACACCTTC.

In its sample, this clone was seen a few times. The chain couples TRBV10-1 to TRBJ1-2, with unresolved D. The germline V gene has CDR1 WNHNN and CDR2 SYGVQD (reference sequence). V was shortened by 4 bases and J by 8 bases, with 11 bases between the two germline ends. The CDR3 extends over 12 amino acids. The CDR3 loop is CASSGASRGYTF. DNA for the CDR3: TGCGCCAGCAGTGGTGCCTCGAGAGGCTACACCTTC.

The gene calls are TRBV27 and TRBJ1-5; D is uncertain. CDR3 length: 15 amino acids. CDR1 is MNHEY, CDR2 SMNVEV, per germline (reference sequence). Trimming stripped 0 bases from V and 3 bases from J, with 9 bases between. CDR3 amino acids: CASSLSGRFNQPQHF. In nucleotides, the CDR3 is TGTGCCAGCAGTTTATCGGGCAGATTCAATCAGCCCCAGCATTTT.

The chain uses TRBV4-1 and TRBJ2-7; 11 bases are shared with TRBD2. The CDR3 runs to 16 residues. Per the germline V gene, CDR1 is MGHRA and CDR2 is YSYEKL. J gave up 5 bases and V 4 bases, and 10 bases lay outside the gene matches. CDR3 in DNA: TGCGCCAGCAGCCGCGTTACTAGCGGGGGAGGCCACGAGCAGTACTTC. It specifies CASSRVTSGGGHEQYF.

The V gene is TRBV5-4, the J gene TRBJ2-7; D is ambiguous. CDR1 and CDR2 (germline): SGHNT, YYREEE (reference sequence). The length of the CDR3 is 17 residues. V lost 3 bases, J lost 2 bases, and 21 bases lay in between. CDR3 DNA: TGTGCCAGCAGCTCTTCCCCTGCCCTTACTATTGCCTACGAGCAGTACTTC. Translated: CASSSSPALTIAYEQYF.

This chain connects TRBV19 to TRBJ1-5; no firm D call. The germline CDR1 and CDR2 sequences are LNHDA and SQIVND (reference sequence). The CDR3 is 13 residues long. V dropped 9 bases and J dropped 0 bases, with 9 bases sitting between them. The CDR3 spells CASPRTSNQPQHF. CDR3 DNA: TGTGCCAGCCCTCGGACTAGCAATCAGCCCCAGCATTTT.

In this sample, this clone turned up once. The chain uses TRBV5-1 and TRBJ2-7, with D possibly being TRBD1 (7 bases). The germline V and J ends were trimmed by 0 bases and 6 bases, with 13 bases remaining between them. The CDR3 is made up of 14 amino acids. Germline assignment: CDR1 SGHRS and CDR2 YFSETQ. CDR3 DNA sequence: TGCGCCAGCAGCTTGGACCCAGGGGGGAGCGAGCAGTACTTC. As protein: CASSLDPGGSEQYF.

This clone came up once. V gene TRBV28 combines with J gene TRBJ2-5; D not resolved. With 3 bases removed from V and 7 bases from J, the gap between germline ends came to 6 bases. The CDR3 is 11 amino acids. Germline V gene sequence: CDR1 MDHEN, CDR2 SYDVKM. This chain's CDR3 is CASSFEGTQYF. In nucleotides, the CDR3 is TGTGCCAGCAGTTTCGAAGGGACCCAGTACTTC.